One and the same sample provided the 11 T cell receptor beta chains below, sequenced in a study of long-term antiretroviral therapy in people with HIV. A v3.0 immunoSEQ assay was performed at survey level. Clones were sequenced by immunoSEQ multiplex PCR, and TCRdb holds only the in-frame ones, with some missing. The sample carries approximately 17,000 clones, around 89% recorded once. The starting material was unsorted PBMCs, obtained 0.7 years before starting antiretroviral therapy. These receptor sequences come from a man aged 45-60 years with HIV.

The chain uses TRBV4-3 and TRBJ2-2; D could derive from TRBD1 or TRBD2 (6 bases each). CDR3 length: 15 residues. Germline V lookup: CDR1 LGHNA, CDR2 YSLEER. V shed 2 bases and J shed 6 bases, with 13 bases lying between them. This CDR3 is CASSQNYREAGELFF. The CDR3 DNA follows: TGCGCCAGCAGCCAAAACTACAGGGAGGCCGGGGAGCTGTTTTTT.

The rearrangement uses TRBV4-3 and TRBJ1-1; a possible D gene is TRBD1 (6 bases). Germline V gene sequence: CDR1 LGHNA, CDR2 YSLEER. V lost 3 bases, J lost 1 base, and 6 bases lay in between. CDR3 length equals 13 residues. DNA for the CDR3: TGCGCCAGCAGCCAGGACAGGAACACTGAAGCTTTCTTT. Translating gives CASSQDRNTEAFF.

The V gene is TRBV9, the J gene TRBJ1-6; 8 bases line up with TRBD1. The CDR3 is 14 amino acids. Unmatched junction bases numbered 1, after V lost 0 bases and J lost 8 bases. Germline V lookup: CDR1 SGDLS, CDR2 YYNGEE. CDR3 in amino acids: CASSVVTGDSPLHF. CDR3 DNA: TGTGCCAGCAGCGTAGTGACAGGGGATTCACCCCTCCACTTT.

This clone has only one observation. V is TRBV23-1 and J is TRBJ2-7, with D uncertain. TRBV23-1 counts as an open reading frame of uncertain function. V gave up 5 bases and J gave up 0 bases, with 11 bases separating them. The CDR3 is 14 amino acids. The CDR3 bases are TGCGCCAGCAGTTCAGGCAACTGCTCCTACGAGCAGTACTTC. Its translation is CASSSGNCSYEQYF.

J is TRBJ2-2 and V is TRBV5-1, with 7 bases identical to TRBD1. J gave up 7 bases and V 3 bases, and 6 bases lay outside the gene matches. CDR1 is SGHRS, CDR2 YFSETQ, per germline. The CDR3 covers 14 residues. The CDR3 here is CASSYRQGDGELFF. The CDR3 DNA is TGCGCCAGCAGCTACAGACAGGGCGACGGGGAGCTGTTTTTT.

V is TRBV5-1 and J is TRBJ2-3; TRBD2 agrees at 8 bases. J gave up 6 bases and V 1 base, and 4 bases lay outside the gene matches. Germline assignment: CDR1 SGHRS and CDR2 YFSETQ. The CDR3 is 14 amino acids. CDR3 DNA sequence: TGCGCCAGCAGCTTGTCGGGAGGGGTGGATACGCAGTATTTT. This codes for CASSLSGGVDTQYF.

The rearrangement links TRBV5-1 to TRBJ1-1; TRBD1 aligns across 11 bases. The V gene's germline CDR1 is SGHRS and CDR2 YFSETQ. Trimming at V came to 4 bases and at J to 5 bases, leaving 4 bases not matched to a gene. The CDR3 is made up of 14 amino acids. As DNA, the CDR3 is TGCGCCAGCAGCAGGGGACAGGGGGAGACTGAAGCTTTCTTT. This sequence encodes CASSRGQGETEAFF.

This chain connects TRBV29-1 to TRBJ2-2, with D perhaps TRBD2 (5 bases). Germline lookup yields CDR1 SQVTM and CDR2 ANQGSEA. The CDR3 totals 14 residues. Trimming took off 4 bases at V and 5 bases at J, with 14 bases between the two ends. CDR3: CSVGDYGVTGELFF. The CDR3 coding sequence is TGCAGCGTTGGAGACTATGGGGTAACCGGGGAGCTGTTTTTT.

This clone has only a few counts. The chain is built from TRBV5-6 and TRBJ1-4; D remains unclear. Germline assignment: CDR1 SGHDT and CDR2 YYEEEE. The CDR3 is 14 amino acids. V was cut by 4 bases and J by 2 bases, with 9 bases left in between. CDR3 nucleotides: TGTGCCAGCAGCCCTCTGGGTACTAATGAAAAACTGTTTTTT. It is translated as CASSPLGTNEKLFF.

The chain employs TRBV5-1 and TRBJ2-7, with D unresolved. Trimming stripped 5 bases from V and 0 bases from J, with 12 bases between. The germline V gene encodes CDR1 SGHRS and CDR2 YFSETQ. The CDR3 covers 14 residues. This CDR3 reads CASSPALSSYEQYF. The CDR3 region has the DNA TGCGCCAGCAGTCCAGCGCTAAGCTCCTACGAGCAGTACTTC.

This rearrangement joins TRBV2 to TRBJ1-2; no clear D. This CDR3 has 11 amino acids. CDR1 is SNHLY, CDR2 FYNNEI, per germline. V was trimmed by 6 bases and J by 3 bases, leaving 5 bases between them. The CDR3 DNA reads as TGTGCCAGCAGCGTAGACTATGGCTACACCTTC. Residues: CASSVDYGYTF.